This T cell receptor (beta chain) originates from a study of cytomegalovirus exposure and HLA in healthy donors. Trimming took off 1 base at V and 3 bases at J, with 13 bases between the two ends. The CDR3 consists of 15 residues. CDR1 is SEHNR and CDR2 is FQNEAQ in the germline V gene (reference sequence). The PCR had 60 Vbeta and 13 Jbeta primers. TCRdb's copy holds only in-frame clones and misses some; the assay was immunoSEQ multiplex PCR. The table has under 200,000 clones, around three quarters seen once. Sequenced sample: PBMCs. This TCR was sampled from a man aged 30 to 39 in good health and CMV-seronegative. The J gene is TRBJ2-7, the V gene TRBV7-9, with D possibly TRBD1 on 6 matching bases. Written as DNA, the CDR3 is TGTGCCAGCAGCTTAGGCGGAATACAGGGCTACGAGCAGTACTTC. Amino acid sequence: CASSLGGIQGYEQYF. Full variable domain (missing parts from reference TRBV7-9 and TRBJ2-7): DTGVSQNPRHKITKRGQNVTFRCDPISEHNRLYWYRQTLGQGPEFLTYFQNEAQLEKSRLLSDRFSAERPKGSFSTLEIQRTEQGDSAMYLCASSLGGIQGYEQYFGPGTRLTVT.